The clone carrying this T cell receptor beta chain has a single count. This sample is part of a study of blood T cell repertoires in COVID-19. The protocol was immunoSEQ multiplex PCR, while the TCRdb copy is restricted to in-frame clones and leaves out a portion. The table includes 140,000 to 150,000 clones, roughly 80% detected once. Germline V gene sequence: CDR1 SGDLS, CDR2 YYNGEE. The CDR3 length is 13 residues. Trimming at V came to 0 bases and at J to 10 bases, leaving 6 bases not matched to a gene. This chain links TRBV9 with TRBJ2-5, with TRBD1 matching over 7 bases. The specimen was peripheral blood. The receptor comes from a human donor in a cohort sampled during active COVID-19. CDR3 DNA: TGTGCCAGCAGCGTAGTTGAGACAGGGAACCAGTACTTC. Protein product: CASSVVETGNQYF.